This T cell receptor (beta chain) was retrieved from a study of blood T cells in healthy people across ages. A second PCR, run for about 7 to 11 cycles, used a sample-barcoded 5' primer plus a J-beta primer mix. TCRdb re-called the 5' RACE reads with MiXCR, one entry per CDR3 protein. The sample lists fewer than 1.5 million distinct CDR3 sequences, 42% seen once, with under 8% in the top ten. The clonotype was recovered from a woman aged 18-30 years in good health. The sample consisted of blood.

The CDR3: CASRGGEAGARNEQYF. CDR3 coding DNA: TGTGCCAGCAGGGGGGGGGAGGCGGGAGCTAGGAATGAGCAGTACTTC. The V gene is TRBV6-6, the J gene TRBJ2-5; 7 positions agree with TRBD2. CDR3 length equals 16 residues. V lost 6 bases, J lost 11 bases, and 21 bases stayed unmatched. The germline CDR1 and CDR2 sequences are MNHNY and SVGAGI (reference sequence).